These 9 T cell receptor beta chains were sequenced from one sample in a study of cytomegalovirus exposure and HLA in healthy donors. In the PCR, 60 Vbeta and 13 Jbeta primers were used. This table comes from immunoSEQ multiplex PCR, and its TCRdb copy is limited to in-frame clones, with some not included. The sample has 150,000 or so clones, roughly 80% seen once; the top ten hold under 6%. Sequencing used PBMCs. The receptors originated from a woman between 50 and 59 years old in good health and CMV-seropositive.

J is TRBJ1-5 and V is TRBV18, with 11 positions matching TRBD1. The CDR3 contains 15 residues. From germline, CDR1 is KGHSH and CDR2 LQKENI. Trimming removed 5 bases from V and 6 bases from J; junction bases left unmatched: 6. The CDR3 DNA is TGTGCCAGCTCAGAGGGGACAGGGGGAAGTCAGCCCCAGCATTTT. This gives the protein CASSEGTGGSQPQHF. The full variable domain, with the rest looked up from reference TRBV18 and TRBJ1-5, is NAGVMQNPRHLVRRRGQEARLRCSPMKGHSHVYWYRQLPEEGLKFMVYLQKENIIDESGMPKERFSAEFPKEGPSILRIQQVVRGDSAAYFCASSEGTGGSQPQHFGDGTRLSIL.

The CDR3 spells CSVTEKVNEQFF. The CDR3 DNA sequence: TGCAGCGTGACAGAAAAGGTAAATGAGCAGTTCTTC. The V and J genes are TRBV29-1 and TRBJ2-1; TRBD1 might be the D (5 bases). V lost 6 bases and J 7 bases, leaving 13 bases between the germline ends. Germline assignment: CDR1 SQVTM and CDR2 ANQGSEA. CDR3 length: 12 residues.

The rearrangement joins TRBV6-5 to TRBJ2-4; unclear D gene. Trimming took 3 bases from V and 7 from J, leaving 10 bases between them. This CDR3 spans 13 amino acids. Germline V gene sequence: CDR1 MNHEY, CDR2 SVGAGI. CDR3 residues: CASSYLGGNIQYF. DNA for the CDR3: TGTGCCAGCAGTTATCTAGGTGGGAACATTCAGTACTTC.

V is TRBV25-1 and J is TRBJ2-7; D might be TRBD1 (5 bases). Germline CDR1 is MGHDK and CDR2 is SYGVNS. This CDR3 has 14 residues. Between the trimmed V and J ends, which lost 1 base and 2 bases, there was a span of 9 bases. This CDR3 is CASSELGQAYEQYF. CDR3 sequence (DNA): TGTGCCAGCAGTGAATTGGGGCAGGCCTACGAGCAGTACTTC.

The chain joins TRBV5-1 to TRBJ2-3; 11 bases agree with TRBD1. Germline loops: CDR1 SGHRS, CDR2 YFSETQ. The V and J ends lost 1 base and 3 bases, in that order; junction bases with no gene match: 4. CDR3 length equals 16 residues. CDR3 sequence: CASSLSGQGATDTQYF. CDR3 sequence (DNA): TGCGCCAGCAGCTTGTCAGGACAGGGGGCAACAGATACGCAGTATTTT.

The gene calls are TRBV13 and TRBJ2-7; D is uncertain. Per the germline V gene, CDR1 is PRHDT and CDR2 is FYEKMQ (reference sequence). Deletions cut 3 bases from V and 7 bases from J, with 10 bases between. The CDR3 runs to 12 residues. The CDR3 is CASSFEATEQYF. The CDR3 nucleotides are TGTGCCAGCAGCTTTGAGGCCACGGAGCAGTACTTC.

This clone was recorded a few times. This sequence joins TRBV4-1 and TRBJ1-3, with TRBD1 matching 8 bases. With V trimmed by 2 bases and J by 0 bases, 9 bases remained unmatched. Germline V lookup: CDR1 MGHRA, CDR2 YSYEKL. The CDR3 is 18 residues long. The CDR3 nucleotides read TGCGCCAGCAGCCAACGTACAGGGGGTGAGAGCTCTGGAAACACCATATATTTT. It codes for CASSQRTGGESSGNTIYF.

This rearrangement joins TRBV27 to TRBJ2-1; TRBD1 is a possible D gene (8 bases). Trimming took 6 bases from V and 1 from J, leaving 25 bases between them. The germline CDR1 and CDR2 sequences are MNHEY and SMNVEV (reference sequence). The CDR3 totals 19 residues. The CDR3 nucleotides read TGTGCCAGCAGCCCGGGCCAGGGGGCGCTTAGCGGGTCCTACAATGAGCAGTTCTTC. Its translation: CASSPGQGALSGSYNEQFF.

This clone was counted only a few times. The chain recombines TRBV9 with TRBJ2-4; no clear D gene. CDR3 length equals 16 residues. The V end was cut by 3 bases, the J end by 0 bases, with 13 bases between. In germline, CDR1 is SGDLS, CDR2 YYNGEE. CDR3 nucleotides: TGTGCCAGCAGCGCAGGTTTTGGGCTAGCCAAAAACATTCAGTACTTC. This encodes CASSAGFGLAKNIQYF.